This TCR beta chain was retrieved from a study of chemoradiotherapy in HPV16-positive cancers. Study at large: Functional T-cell assays on a couple of HPV16-positive patients' cells defined candidate HPV-specific clones and common TCR motifs.

Generated by immunoSEQ multiplex PCR, the TCRdb table keeps only in-frame clones and is missing some. This sample carries 2,500 to 3,500 clones, 80% to 95% of them seen once, and the ten largest clones take roughly 2.4%. Notes on this clone: Its antigen is still unknown.

The CDR3 consists of 11 residues. V dropped 7 bases and J dropped 6 bases, with 9 bases sitting between them. Germline V lookup: CDR1 MNHNS, CDR2 SASEGT. Study-wide findings and caveats: The functional HPV-specific definition rests on just a couple of HPV16-positive patients. For HPV16-positive patients, expanding HPV-responsive T cells associated with longer recurrence-free survival. Candidate HPV-specific clones and E7-related TCR motifs grew in tumor during treatment.

This clonotype was obtained from a human donor with HPV-associated anogenital cancer. This chain connects TRBV6-1 to TRBJ1-2; D call uncertain. The sample was tumor tissue, taken from a patient who underwent chemoradiotherapy. The CDR3 DNA sequence: TGTGCCAGCACCGCTAGTCATGGCTACACCTTC. It encodes CASTASHGYTF.